This TCR beta chain was captured by sequencing in a study of T-cell memory formation after mild COVID-19. Overall study findings and caveats: Pre-infection memory held some responding clones, suggesting pre-existing cross-reactive T cells responded.

This clonotype has more than one count but fewer than ten. Its specificity is not known. V gave up 1 base and J gave up 0 bases, with 19 bases separating them. This CDR3 comprises 18 residues. TCRdb independently ran MiXCR on the 5' RACE reads; one entry per CDR3 protein. The sample lists 400,000 to 500,000 distinct CDR3 sequences, 24% seen once, with around 9% in the top ten. Sequencing used PBMCs or a T cell subset sorted from them (not recorded which). The origin of this receptor is an adult woman who had mild COVID-19 (a few samples of this study predate the infection). Cell type and time point are not known. The chain is built from TRBV12-3 or TRBV12-4 and TRBJ2-7; D call uncertain. The chain's CDR3 is CASSLDVGLDRSSYEQYF. In nucleotides, the CDR3 is TGTGCCAGCAGTTTAGACGTCGGGCTGGACCGGAGCTCCTACGAGCAGTACTTC.